This is a list of T cell receptor beta chains from one sample in a study of shared clonotypes between healthy human individuals. Sequencing used immunoSEQ multiplex PCR; TCRdb keeps in-frame clones, though not all of them. Of roughly 2 million clones listed, just under 95% are singletons. The specimen sequenced was naive CD8+ T cells sorted from blood. The receptors shown here come from a man younger than 30 in good health. The CDR3 runs from the conserved cysteine through the conserved F or W. A D gene is named only where the DNA matches it firmly. Only part of the rows carry a size: once, few, many, or a class if the clone is expanded.

CDR3 protein: CAWSVLGLLYNEQFF
CDR3 DNA: TGTGCCTGGAGTGTATTAGGCTTACTCTACAATGAGCAGTTCTTC
clone size: -
J gene: TRBJ2-1
V gene: TRBV30
D gene: -

CDR3 protein: CAWSPAGADTQYF
CDR3 DNA: TGTGCCTGGAGTCCCGCGGGGGCAGATACGCAGTATTTT
clone size: -
J gene: TRBJ2-3
V gene: TRBV30
D gene: TRBD2

CDR3 protein: CASSERGTGGNYGYTF
CDR3 DNA: TGCGCCAGCAGTGAGAGGGGGACAGGGGGGAACTATGGCTACACCTTC
clone size: -
J gene: TRBJ1-2
V gene: TRBV10-1
D gene: TRBD1

CDR3 protein: CAWTPASNQPQHF
CDR3 DNA: TGTGCCTGGACCCCCGCCAGTAATCAGCCCCAGCATTTT
clone size: -
J gene: TRBJ1-5
V gene: TRBV30
D gene: -

CDR3 protein: CASAGGLNQPQHF
CDR3 DNA: TGTGCCAGCGCGGGGGGGTTGAATCAGCCCCAGCATTTT
clone size: once
J gene: TRBJ1-5
V gene: TRBV6-1
D gene: -

CDR3 protein: CASSAPPGGNEQYF
CDR3 DNA: TGTGCCAGCAGCGCCCCCCCCGGGGGAAACGAGCAGTACTTC
clone size: -
J gene: TRBJ2-7
V gene: TRBV7-2
D gene: -

CDR3 protein: CASSFGGAVYEQYF
CDR3 DNA: TGTGCCAGCAGCTTCGGGGGGGCGGTTTACGAGCAGTACTTC
clone size: -
J gene: TRBJ2-7
V gene: TRBV5-4
D gene: TRBD2

CDR3 protein: CASSLVGTGGANGYTF
CDR3 DNA: TGTGCCAGCAGCTTAGTGGGAACAGGGGGCGCAAATGGCTACACCTTC
clone size: -
J gene: TRBJ1-2
V gene: TRBV7-9
D gene: TRBD1

CDR3 protein: CASSKGQGWTEAFF
CDR3 DNA: TGCGCCAGCAGCAAAGGACAGGGTTGGACTGAAGCTTTCTTT
clone size: -
J gene: TRBJ1-1
V gene: TRBV10-1
D gene: TRBD1

CDR3 protein: CASSLQDTEAFF
CDR3 DNA: TGTGCCAGCAGCTTACAAGACACTGAAGCTTTCTTT
clone size: -
J gene: TRBJ1-1
V gene: TRBV7-9
D gene: -

CDR3 protein: CASSQEGTGASTDTQYF
CDR3 DNA: TGCGCCAGCAGCCAAGAGGGGACAGGGGCGAGCACAGATACGCAGTATTTT
clone size: -
J gene: TRBJ2-3
V gene: TRBV4-1
D gene: TRBD1

CDR3 protein: CASSLWRDGYTF
CDR3 DNA: TGTGCCAGCAGTTTATGGAGGGATGGCTACACCTTC
clone size: -
J gene: TRBJ1-2
V gene: TRBV28
D gene: -

CDR3 protein: CASATSGSANEQFF
CDR3 DNA: TGTGCCAGCGCCACTAGCGGGAGTGCCAATGAGCAGTTCTTC
clone size: -
J gene: TRBJ2-1
V gene: TRBV9
D gene: TRBD2

CDR3 protein: CASSFGAGPNTGELFF
CDR3 DNA: TGTGCCAGCAGCTTTGGGGCCGGGCCGAACACCGGGGAGCTGTTTTTT
clone size: -
J gene: TRBJ2-2
V gene: TRBV5-8
D gene: -

CDR3 protein: CASSPPSNEKLFF
CDR3 DNA: TGCGCCAGCAGCCCACCGAGTAATGAAAAACTGTTTTTT
clone size: -
J gene: TRBJ1-4
V gene: TRBV5-1
D gene: -

CDR3 protein: CASSLRTSGESSYEQYF
CDR3 DNA: TGCGCCAGCAGCCTAAGGACTAGCGGGGAAAGCTCCTACGAGCAGTACTTC
clone size: -
J gene: TRBJ2-7
V gene: TRBV4-1
D gene: TRBD2

CDR3 protein: CASGETADTQYF
CDR3 DNA: TGTGCCAGCGGGGAGACGGCAGATACGCAGTATTTT
clone size: -
J gene: TRBJ2-3
V gene: TRBV9
D gene: -

CDR3 protein: CATGRGDIENTQYF
CDR3 DNA: TGTGCCACCGGCCGGGGAGATATTGAGAATACGCAGTATTTT
clone size: few
J gene: TRBJ2-3
V gene: TRBV5-6
D gene: -

CDR3 protein: CASCLTGQPSTDTQYF
CDR3 DNA: TGTGCCAGCTGCCTGACCGGGCAACCAAGCACAGATACGCAGTATTTT
clone size: -
J gene: TRBJ2-3
V gene: TRBV18
D gene: -

CDR3 protein: CASSFRTRYEQFF
CDR3 DNA: TGTGCCAGTAGTTTCCGGACTCGGTATGAGCAGTTCTTC
clone size: -
J gene: TRBJ2-1
V gene: TRBV19
D gene: -

CDR3 protein: CASSDSRPGELFF
CDR3 DNA: TGTGCCAGCAGTGACTCTAGGCCCGGGGAGCTGTTTTTT
clone size: -
J gene: TRBJ2-2
V gene: TRBV2
D gene: -

CDR3 protein: CASSLFLTGSTDTQYF
CDR3 DNA: TGTGCCAGCAGCTTGTTTCTCACAGGGAGCACAGATACGCAGTATTTT
clone size: -
J gene: TRBJ2-3
V gene: TRBV5-4
D gene: -

CDR3 protein: CASSLGTVNSPLHF
CDR3 DNA: TGTGCCAGCAGTTTAGGTACAGTAAATTCACCCCTCCACTTT
clone size: -
J gene: TRBJ1-6
V gene: TRBV27
D gene: -

CDR3 protein: CASSGPVHNSPLHF
CDR3 DNA: TGTGCCAGCAGCGGGCCCGTTCATAATTCACCCCTCCACTTT
clone size: -
J gene: TRBJ1-6
V gene: TRBV9
D gene: -

CDR3 protein: CASTGSHEQYF
CDR3 DNA: TGTGCCAGCACCGGAAGCCACGAGCAGTACTTC
clone size: -
J gene: TRBJ2-7
V gene: TRBV5-4
D gene: -

CDR3 protein: CATSRDVTGLQPQHF
CDR3 DNA: TGTGCCACCAGCAGAGATGTTACAGGGCTTCAGCCCCAGCATTTT
clone size: -
J gene: TRBJ1-5
V gene: TRBV15
D gene: -

CDR3 protein: CASSPSAEETQYF
CDR3 DNA: TGTGCCAGCAGCCCTAGCGCCGAAGAGACCCAGTACTTC
clone size: once
J gene: TRBJ2-5
V gene: TRBV7-3
D gene: -

CDR3 protein: CASSLGGRGPVPLNNEQFF
CDR3 DNA: TGCGCCAGCAGCTTGGGAGGGCGGGGGCCAGTTCCCCTAAACAATGAGCAGTTCTTC
clone size: -
J gene: TRBJ2-1
V gene: TRBV5-1
D gene: -

CDR3 protein: CASSQDINNEQFF
CDR3 DNA: TGCGCCAGCAGCCAAGACATAAACAATGAGCAGTTCTTC
clone size: -
J gene: TRBJ2-1
V gene: TRBV4-3
D gene: -

CDR3 protein: CASSLELAYEQYF
CDR3 DNA: TGTGCCAGCAGCTTGGAGTTGGCCTACGAGCAGTACTTC
clone size: once
J gene: TRBJ2-7
V gene: TRBV5-6
D gene: -

CDR3 protein: CASSLMGAVNTEAFF
CDR3 DNA: TGTGCCAGCAGCCTAATGGGGGCTGTGAACACTGAAGCTTTCTTT
clone size: -
J gene: TRBJ1-1
V gene: TRBV14
D gene: -